This note documents a single T cell receptor beta chain sequence. The antigen is undetermined. The germline CDR1 and CDR2 sequences are LGHDT and YNNKEL (reference sequence). This CDR3 spans 14 amino acids. Trimming left V 4 bases short and J 10 bases short, with 16 bases between. Sample-barcoded 5' priming and a J-beta primer mix drove a second PCR of roughly 7 to 11 cycles. TCRdb re-analysed the 5' RACE reads in MiXCR, keeping a single row per CDR3 protein. The sample has roughly 1.5 million distinct CDR3 sequences; approximately 42% are singletons. This record belongs to a study of blood T cells in healthy people across ages. Study summary: In model experiments, template switching was able to capture about one barcoded beta molecule for every two T cells that were present.

Notes on the study in general: Because sorting was not performed, PBMCs prevented conclusive naive versus antigen-experienced comparison. Older age went with lower TCR beta diversity per million T cells, in a roughly linear way. Unknown CMV status may confound age-related changes in expanded clones.

Material for sequencing was blood. The TCR sequence derives from a young woman in good health. The chain joins TRBV3-1 to TRBJ1-4, with D uncertain. CDR3 nucleotide sequence: TGTGCCAGCAGCCTAGGTCCGGGAGACGCAAAACTGTTTTTT. Protein: CASSLGPGDAKLFF. Combining the CDR3 with reference TRBV3-1 and TRBJ1-4 gives the whole variable domain DTAVSQTPKYLVTQMGNDKSIKCEQNLGHDTMYWYKQDSKKFLKIMFSYNNKELIINETVPNRFSPKSPDKAHLNLHINSLELGDSAVYFCASSLGPGDAKLFFGSGTQLSVL.